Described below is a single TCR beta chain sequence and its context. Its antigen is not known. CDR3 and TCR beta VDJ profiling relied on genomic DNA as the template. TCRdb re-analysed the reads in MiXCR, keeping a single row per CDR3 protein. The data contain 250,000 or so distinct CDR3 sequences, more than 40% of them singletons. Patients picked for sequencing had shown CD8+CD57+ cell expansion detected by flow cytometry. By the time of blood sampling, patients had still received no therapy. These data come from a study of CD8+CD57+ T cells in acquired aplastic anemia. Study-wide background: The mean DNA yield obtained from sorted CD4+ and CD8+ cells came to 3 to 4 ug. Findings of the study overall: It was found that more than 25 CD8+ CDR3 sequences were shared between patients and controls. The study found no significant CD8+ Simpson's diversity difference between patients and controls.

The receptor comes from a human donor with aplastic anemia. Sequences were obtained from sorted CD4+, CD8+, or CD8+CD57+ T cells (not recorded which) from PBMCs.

CDR3 sequence reads: CASSLQVRDSSYEQYF. CDR3 DNA: TGCGCCAGCAGCTTGCAGGTGCGGGATAGCTCCTACGAGCAGTACTTC. V gene TRBV5-1 combines with J gene TRBJ2-7; D perhaps matches TRBD2 (6 bases). CDR1 and CDR2 from the germline V gene are SGHRS and YFSETQ. This CDR3 has 16 residues. V lost 1 base to trimming and J lost 0 bases, with 14 bases between them.